Given below is one T cell receptor beta chain in context. This sample is drawn from a study of blood T cells in healthy people across ages. The CDR3 covers 15 residues. V lost 0 bases and J 3 bases, leaving 12 bases between the germline ends. From germline, CDR1 is LGHDT and CDR2 YNNKEL (reference sequence). A second PCR, run for about 6 to 11 cycles, used a sample-barcoded 5' primer plus a J-beta primer mix. A 12-random-nucleotide template-switch adaptor tagged each cDNA molecule. Individual samples furnished no less than 2.5 million CDR3-containing paired-end reads apiece. TCRdb re-analysed the 5' RACE reads in MiXCR, keeping a single row per CDR3 protein. The sample gives some 370,000 distinct CDR3 sequences, approximately 52% of which show up once; under 65% is in the top ten.

This TCR derives from a man aged 55 to 70 in good health. This rearrangement joins TRBV3-1 to TRBJ2-7; D is possibly TRBD1 or TRBD2 (5 bases each). The specimen sequenced was blood. Here the CDR3 DNA reads TGTGCCAGCAGCCAAGATCCACGGGGCCTCTACGAGCAGTACTTC. Its protein product is CASSQDPRGLYEQYF.